A single sample gave rise to the 17 T cell receptor beta chains below, sequenced in a study of regulatory T cells in long-lasting Graves disease. Time point: persistent/refractory GD, antithyroid drugs over 5 years with positive TRAb. PBMC RNA was the source of the TCR library. The TCR beta library used iRepertoire HTBI primers with Arm-PCR amplification of CDR3. MiXCR was run by TCRdb on the multiplex PCR reads, yielding one entry per CDR3 protein. The sample has 400,000 to 600,000 distinct CDR3 sequences, 20% to 25% seen once. This material consisted of peripheral blood mononuclear cells (PBMCs), taken when the disease was refractory, from a patient treated with antithyroid drugs. The receptor source for this set is a female donor with Graves disease.

Written as DNA, the CDR3 is TGTGCCAGTAGTATCCAGGGCGCCGAGCAGTACTTC. This encodes CASSIQGAEQYF. The chain recombines TRBV19 with TRBJ2-7, with D maybe TRBD1 (5 bases). The V and J ends lost 3 bases and 6 bases respectively, with 9 bases between them. CDR1 is LNHDA, CDR2 SQIVND, per germline (reference sequence). The CDR3 length is 12 residues.

This clonotype was seen many times. The chain's CDR3 is CASRQGSGANVLTF. The CDR3 nucleotides read TGTGCCAGCAGACAGGGTTCTGGGGCCAACGTCCTGACTTTC. The chain employs TRBV28 and TRBJ2-6; D is possibly TRBD1 (6 bases). V was shortened by 6 bases and J by 1 base, with 7 bases between the two germline ends. The CDR3 consists of 14 residues. Germline V gene sequence: CDR1 MDHEN, CDR2 SYDVKM. Drawing the rest from reference TRBV28 and TRBJ2-6, the complete variable domain is DVKVTQSSRYLVKRTGEKVFLECVQDMDHENMFWYRQDPGLGLRLIYFSYDVKMKEKGDIPEGYSVSREKKERFSLILESASTNQTSMYLCASRQGSGANVLTFGAGSRLTVL.

This clonotype was counted a few times. This sequence joins TRBV3-1 and TRBJ2-7, with 12 bases matching TRBD1. CDR1 is LGHDT and CDR2 is YNNKEL in the germline V gene (reference sequence). Unmatched junction bases numbered 8, after V lost 3 bases and J lost 5 bases. The CDR3 is 16 residues long. CDR3 loop: CASSQGPGQGAHEQYF. The CDR3 nucleotides read TGTGCCAGCAGCCAGGGTCCGGGACAGGGGGCCCACGAGCAGTACTTC.

This rearrangement joins TRBV30 to TRBJ1-2; no reliable D call. Trimming removed 0 bases from V and 7 bases from J, with 12 bases in between. The CDR3 length is 13 residues. Germline CDR1 GTSNPN, CDR2 SVGIG (reference sequence). The CDR3 region has the DNA TGTGCCTGGAGTGTACAACCGGGCGGTGGCTACACCTTC. Its protein is CAWSVQPGGGYTF.

This clonotype turned up a few times. V gene TRBV30 combines with J gene TRBJ2-7; 9 bases are shared with TRBD1. Germline V gene data show CDR1 as GTSNPN and CDR2 as SVGIG (reference sequence). With 3 bases clipped from V and 7 bases from J, the junction kept 10 bases outside the gene matches. The CDR3 totals 14 residues. The CDR3 loop reads CAWSSGTGLLEQYF. CDR3 DNA sequence: TGTGCCTGGAGCTCCGGGACAGGGCTATTGGAGCAGTACTTC.

This clonotype was recorded at least ten times. The chain joins TRBV12-3 or TRBV12-4 to TRBJ2-7, with 9 bases lining up with TRBD1. With V trimmed by 4 bases and J by 5 bases, 9 bases remained unmatched. The CDR3 consists of 15 residues. The CDR3 DNA reads as TGTGCCAGCAGTTCGCACGGGACAGGGAACAACGAGCAGTACTTC. This gives the protein CASSSHGTGNNEQYF.

At least ten counts were recorded for this clonotype. This sequence joins TRBV10-3 and TRBJ2-7; D is unclear. Trimming stripped 4 bases from V and 3 bases from J, with 7 bases between. Germline V lookup: CDR1 ENHRY, CDR2 SYGVKD. The CDR3 spans 12 residues. This CDR3 is CAISVSGYEQYF. CDR3 sequence (DNA): TGTGCCATCAGTGTTTCGGGCTACGAGCAGTACTTC.

This clonotype was seen many times. The rearrangement uses TRBV6-5 and TRBJ2-2; 7 bases agree with TRBD1. This CDR3 spans 15 amino acids. Germline V lookup: CDR1 MNHEY, CDR2 SVGAGI. Trimming cost V 3 bases and J 6 bases; bases outside gene matches: 7. CDR3 bases: TGTGCCAGCAGTTATGGGGGACAGCTCGCCGGGGAGCTGTTTTTT. Residues: CASSYGGQLAGELFF.

This clonotype was seen repeatedly, ten times or more. The chain has TRBV28 and TRBJ1-6; TRBD1 aligns across 7 bases. CDR3 length equals 14 residues. CDR1 is MDHEN and CDR2 is SYDVKM in the germline V gene. V shed 6 bases and J 8 bases; nucleotides not matched to a gene: 7. CDR3 protein: CASSLDRVDSPLHF. The DNA of the CDR3 is TGTGCCAGCAGCCTCGACAGGGTTGATTCACCCCTCCACTTT.

This clonotype was detected ten times or more. The V and J genes are TRBV28 and TRBJ1-6; D not resolved. Trimming left V 5 bases short and J 14 bases short, with 16 bases between. Germline values: CDR1 MDHEN, CDR2 SYDVKM. The CDR3 runs to 13 residues. The CDR3 is CASSPGGVQTLHF. CDR3 DNA sequence: TGTGCCAGCAGTCCCGGCGGGGTTCAGACCCTCCACTTT.

This clonotype was picked up many times. The gene calls are TRBV28 and TRBJ1-5, with a weak D call TRBD1 (5 bases). With 5 bases removed from V and 0 bases from J, the gap between germline ends came to 11 bases. Germline V gene lookup returns CDR1 MDHEN and CDR2 SYDVKM. This CDR3 spans 15 amino acids. The CDR3 DNA reads TGTGCCAGCAGTGAGGGGAAGGTTAGCAATCAGCCCCAGCATTTT. As protein: CASSEGKVSNQPQHF.

In this sample, this clonotype turned up many times. This chain uses TRBV12-3 or TRBV12-4 with TRBJ1-2; 7 nucleotides line up with TRBD1. V shed 6 bases and J 0 bases; nucleotides not matched to a gene: 4. There are 14 residues in the CDR3. CDR3 nucleotide sequence: TGTGCCAGCAGGGGGGACAGCGCTAACTATGGCTACACCTTC. The encoded protein is CASRGDSANYGYTF.

This rearrangement joins TRBV2 to TRBJ2-7, with D possibly being TRBD1 (6 bases). Looked up from germline, CDR1 is SNHLY and CDR2 is FYNNEI. Between the trimmed V and J ends, which lost 10 bases and 4 bases, there was a span of 23 bases. The CDR3 spans 15 residues. The CDR3 sequence is CAIRQMAFGQYEQYF. CDR3 sequence (DNA): TGTGCCATTCGACAAATGGCATTCGGACAGTACGAGCAGTACTTC.

The gene calls are TRBV29-1 and TRBJ2-3; unclear D gene. The V gene's germline CDR1 is SQVTM and CDR2 ANQGSEA. V shed 4 bases and J shed 1 base, with 24 bases lying between them. The CDR3 covers 18 residues. The DNA for the CDR3 is TGCAGCGTTGCTGGTTGGCCGGCCGCTTATGTAGGCACAGATACGCAGTATTTT. Protein sequence: CSVAGWPAAYVGTDTQYF.

This clonotype has ten or more counts. The rearrangement joins TRBV7-2 to TRBJ2-7; D gene unclear. The germline CDR1 and CDR2 sequences are SGHTA and FQGNSA. CDR3 size: 11 residues. V dropped 2 bases and J dropped 5 bases, with 4 bases sitting between them. The CDR3 protein is CASSLINEQYF. As DNA, the CDR3 is TGTGCCAGCAGCTTAATTAACGAGCAGTACTTC.

The chain links TRBV19 to TRBJ1-5; a weak D match, TRBD1 (6 bases). CDR3 length: 15 amino acids. Trimming removed 5 bases from V and 3 bases from J, with 14 bases in between. Germline V gives CDR1 LNHDA, CDR2 SQIVND (reference sequence). The CDR3 loop is CASSDLAGDNQPQHF. The CDR3 nucleotides are TGTGCCAGTAGTGACCTGGCAGGGGACAATCAGCCCCAGCATTTT.

V and J are TRBV7-9 and TRBJ2-5; TRBD1 agrees at 7 bases. Germline V gives CDR1 SEHNR, CDR2 FQNEAQ (reference sequence). The CDR3 is 14 amino acids. V shed 4 bases and J 4 bases; nucleotides not matched to a gene: 6. This CDR3 reads CASSSTGFGETQYF. The DNA for the CDR3 is TGTGCCAGCAGCTCGACAGGGTTTGGAGAGACCCAGTACTTC. Complete variable domain (other parts from reference TRBV7-9 and TRBJ2-5): DTGVSQNPRHKITKRGQNVTFRCDPISEHNRLYWYRQTLGQGPEFLTYFQNEAQLEKSRLLSDRFSAERPKGSFSTLEIQRTEQGDSAMYLCASSSTGFGETQYFGPGTRLLVL.